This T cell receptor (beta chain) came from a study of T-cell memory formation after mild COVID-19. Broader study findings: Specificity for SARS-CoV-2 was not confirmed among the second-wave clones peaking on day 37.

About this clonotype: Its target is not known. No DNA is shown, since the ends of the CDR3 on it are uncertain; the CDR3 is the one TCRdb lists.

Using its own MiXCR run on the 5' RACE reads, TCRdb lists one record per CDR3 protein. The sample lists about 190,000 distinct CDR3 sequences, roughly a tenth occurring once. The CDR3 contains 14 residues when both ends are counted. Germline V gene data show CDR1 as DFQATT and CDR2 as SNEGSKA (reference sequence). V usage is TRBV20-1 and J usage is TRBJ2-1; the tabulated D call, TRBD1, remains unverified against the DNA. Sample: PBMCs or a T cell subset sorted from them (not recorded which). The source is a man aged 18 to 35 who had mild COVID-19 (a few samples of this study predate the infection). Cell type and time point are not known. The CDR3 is CSARVGTGSSLPFF.